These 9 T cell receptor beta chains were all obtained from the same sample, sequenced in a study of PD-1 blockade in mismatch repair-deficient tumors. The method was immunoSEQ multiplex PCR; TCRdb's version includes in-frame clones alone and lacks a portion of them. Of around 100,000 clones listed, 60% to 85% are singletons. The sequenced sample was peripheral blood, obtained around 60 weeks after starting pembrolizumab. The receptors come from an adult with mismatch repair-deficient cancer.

The CDR3 nucleotides read TGTGCCAGCAGCCGCCCGGGACAGGGATCCTACGAGCAGTACTTC. Its protein is CASSRPGQGSYEQYF. The chain carries TRBV25-1 and TRBJ2-7, with 9 bases matching TRBD1. This CDR3 has 15 residues. In germline, CDR1 is MGHDK, CDR2 SYGVNS. The junction had 7 bases not matched to a gene; V was cut back by 6 bases and J by 1 base.

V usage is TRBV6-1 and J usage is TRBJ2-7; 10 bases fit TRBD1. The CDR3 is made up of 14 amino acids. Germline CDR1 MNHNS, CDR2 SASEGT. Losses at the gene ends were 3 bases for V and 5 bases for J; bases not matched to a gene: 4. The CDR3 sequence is CASSDPTGGNEQYF. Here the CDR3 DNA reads TGTGCCAGCAGTGATCCGACAGGGGGCAACGAGCAGTACTTC.

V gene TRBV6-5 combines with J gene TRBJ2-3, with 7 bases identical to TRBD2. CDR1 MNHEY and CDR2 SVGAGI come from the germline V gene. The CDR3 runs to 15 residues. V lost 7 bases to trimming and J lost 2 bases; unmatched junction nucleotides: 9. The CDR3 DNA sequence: TGTGCCAGCAAAAAAGCGGGGTTTGACACAGATACGCAGTATTTT. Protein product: CASKKAGFDTDTQYF.

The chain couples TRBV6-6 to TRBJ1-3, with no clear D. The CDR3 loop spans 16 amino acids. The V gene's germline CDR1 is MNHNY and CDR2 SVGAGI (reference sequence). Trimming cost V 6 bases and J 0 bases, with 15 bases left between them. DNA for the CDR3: TGTGCCAGCAGCATCCAGAGGGCCAGCTCTGGAAACACCATATATTTT. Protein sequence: CASSIQRASSGNTIYF.

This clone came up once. CDR3 region: CASSFPGEQFF. The CDR3, as DNA: TGTGCCAGCAGCTTCCCGGGAGAGCAGTTCTTC. The genes are TRBV5-5 and TRBJ2-1; D possibly corresponds to TRBD2 (5 bases). Germline V gene lookup returns CDR1 SGHKS and CDR2 YYEKEE (reference sequence). The CDR3 is made up of 11 amino acids. Trimming removed 2 bases at V and 10 bases at J, with 7 bases between.

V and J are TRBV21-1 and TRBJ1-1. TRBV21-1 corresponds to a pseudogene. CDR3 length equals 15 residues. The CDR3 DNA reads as TGTGCCAGCAGCAAAAGGTCCAAGCCGTCTCCCGAAGCTTTCTTT. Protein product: CASSKRSKPSPEAFF.

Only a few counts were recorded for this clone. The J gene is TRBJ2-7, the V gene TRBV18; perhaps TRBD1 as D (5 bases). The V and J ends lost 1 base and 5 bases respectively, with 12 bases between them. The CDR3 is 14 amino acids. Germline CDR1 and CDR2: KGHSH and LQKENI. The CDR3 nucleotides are TGTGCCAGCTCACCACGGCCCAGGGAAGACGAGCAGTACTTC. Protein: CASSPRPREDEQYF.

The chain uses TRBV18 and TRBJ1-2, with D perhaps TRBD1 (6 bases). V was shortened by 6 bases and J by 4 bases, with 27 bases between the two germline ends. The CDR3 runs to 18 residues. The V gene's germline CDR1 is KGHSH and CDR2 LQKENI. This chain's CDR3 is CASSPTIGSQDRAYGYTF. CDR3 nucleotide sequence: TGTGCCAGCTCGCCCACCATAGGTTCCCAGGACAGAGCCTATGGCTACACCTTC.

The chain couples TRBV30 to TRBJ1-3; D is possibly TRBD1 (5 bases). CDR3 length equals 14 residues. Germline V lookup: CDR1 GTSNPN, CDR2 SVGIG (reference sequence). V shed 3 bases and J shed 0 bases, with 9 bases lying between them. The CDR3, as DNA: TGTGCCTGGAGCCCAGGGTACTCTGGAAACACCATATATTTT. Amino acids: CAWSPGYSGNTIYF.